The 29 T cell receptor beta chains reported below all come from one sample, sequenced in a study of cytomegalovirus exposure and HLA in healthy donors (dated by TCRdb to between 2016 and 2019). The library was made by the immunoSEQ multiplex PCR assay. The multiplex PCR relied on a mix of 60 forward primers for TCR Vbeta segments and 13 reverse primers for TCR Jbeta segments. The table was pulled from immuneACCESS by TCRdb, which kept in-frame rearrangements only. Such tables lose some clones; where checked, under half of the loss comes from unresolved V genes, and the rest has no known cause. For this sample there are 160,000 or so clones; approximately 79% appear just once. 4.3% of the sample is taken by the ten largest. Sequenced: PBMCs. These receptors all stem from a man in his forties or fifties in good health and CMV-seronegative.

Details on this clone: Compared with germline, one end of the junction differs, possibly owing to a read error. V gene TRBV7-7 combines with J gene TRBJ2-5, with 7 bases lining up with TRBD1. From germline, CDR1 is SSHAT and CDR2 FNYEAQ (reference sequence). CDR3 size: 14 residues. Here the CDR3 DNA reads TGTGCTAGCAGCACGGGACAGCCGGGAGAGACCCAGTACTTC. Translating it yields CASSTGQPGETQYF.

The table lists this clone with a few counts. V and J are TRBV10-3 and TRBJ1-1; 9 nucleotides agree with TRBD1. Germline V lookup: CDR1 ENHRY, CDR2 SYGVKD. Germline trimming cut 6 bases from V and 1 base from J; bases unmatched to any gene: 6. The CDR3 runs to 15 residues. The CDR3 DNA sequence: TGTGCCATCAGAGCGGGACAGGGAAGGAACACTGAAGCTTTCTTT. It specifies CAIRAGQGRNTEAFF.

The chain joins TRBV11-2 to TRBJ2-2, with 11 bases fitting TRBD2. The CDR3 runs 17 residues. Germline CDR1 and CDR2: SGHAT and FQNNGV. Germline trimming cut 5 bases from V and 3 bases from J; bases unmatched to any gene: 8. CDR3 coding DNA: TGTGCCAGCAGCCTTAGCGGGGGGGTCGGGTACACCGGGGAGCTGTTTTTT. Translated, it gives CASSLSGGVGYTGELFF.

For the CDR3, the DNA is TGTGCCAGCACGGGGTTGGCAGAGACCCAGTACTTC. This codes for CASTGLAETQYF. The chain couples TRBV6-5 to TRBJ2-5; TRBD2 is a possible D gene (5 bases). Looked up from germline, CDR1 is MNHEY and CDR2 is SVGAGI. This CDR3 spans 12 amino acids. The ends were cut back, 7 bases at V and 4 bases at J, with 10 bases in the middle.

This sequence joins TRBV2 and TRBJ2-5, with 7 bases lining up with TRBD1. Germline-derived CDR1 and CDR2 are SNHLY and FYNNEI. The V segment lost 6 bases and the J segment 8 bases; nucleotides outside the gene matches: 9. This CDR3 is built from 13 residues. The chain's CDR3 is CASSPWDSSTQYF. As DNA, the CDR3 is TGTGCCAGCAGCCCTTGGGACAGCAGTACCCAGTACTTC.

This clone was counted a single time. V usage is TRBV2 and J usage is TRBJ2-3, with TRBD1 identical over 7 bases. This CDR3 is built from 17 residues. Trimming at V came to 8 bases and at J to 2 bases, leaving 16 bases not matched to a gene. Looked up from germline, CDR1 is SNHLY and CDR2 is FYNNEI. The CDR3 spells CASGVPGQLLNTDTQYF. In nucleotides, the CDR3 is TGTGCCAGCGGTGTTCCGGGACAGCTCTTGAACACAGATACGCAGTATTTT.

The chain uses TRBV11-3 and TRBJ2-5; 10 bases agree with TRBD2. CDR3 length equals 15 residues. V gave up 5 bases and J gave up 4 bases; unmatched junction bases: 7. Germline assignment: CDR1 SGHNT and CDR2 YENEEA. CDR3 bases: TGTGCCAGCAGCGGTGAAGCGGGGGGGCGAGAGACCCAGTACTTC. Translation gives CASSGEAGGRETQYF.

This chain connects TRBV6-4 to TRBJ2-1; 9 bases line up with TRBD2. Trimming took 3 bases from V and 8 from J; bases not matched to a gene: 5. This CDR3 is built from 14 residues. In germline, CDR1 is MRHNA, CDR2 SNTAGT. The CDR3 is CASSERGGLYEQFF. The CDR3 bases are TGTGCCAGCAGTGAGCGGGGGGGCCTCTATGAGCAGTTCTTC.

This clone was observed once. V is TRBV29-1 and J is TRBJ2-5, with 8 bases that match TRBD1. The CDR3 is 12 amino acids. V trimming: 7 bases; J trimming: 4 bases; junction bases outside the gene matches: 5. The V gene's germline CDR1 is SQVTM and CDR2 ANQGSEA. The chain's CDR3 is CSGQGAGETQYF. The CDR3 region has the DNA TGCAGCGGCCAGGGGGCGGGAGAGACCCAGTACTTC.

Here the CDR3 reads CSVEVWANTEAFF. The DNA of the CDR3 is TGCAGCGTTGAAGTCTGGGCGAACACTGAAGCTTTCTTT. V is TRBV29-1 and J is TRBJ1-1; D is unresolved. Trimming shortened V by 1 base and J by 1 base, and 7 bases separated the two germline ends. This CDR3 spans 13 amino acids. Germline V gene data show CDR1 as SQVTM and CDR2 as ANQGSEA.

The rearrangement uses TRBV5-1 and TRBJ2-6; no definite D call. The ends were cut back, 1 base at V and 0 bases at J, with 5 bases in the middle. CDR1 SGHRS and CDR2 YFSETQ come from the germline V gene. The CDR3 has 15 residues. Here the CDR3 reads CASSLYTSGANVLTF. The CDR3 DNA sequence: TGCGCCAGCAGCTTGTACACCTCTGGGGCCAACGTCCTGACTTTC.

The CDR3 DNA reads TGTGCCAGCAGCCCCGACCGGGACTCTGAGCTGTTTTTT. Translating gives CASSPDRDSELFF. The V and J genes are TRBV9 and TRBJ2-2; D perhaps matches TRBD2 (6 bases). V was pared by 4 bases and J by 11 bases, with 15 bases between. In germline, CDR1 is SGDLS, CDR2 YYNGEE. The CDR3 is 13 amino acids. The full variable domain, rest sourced from reference TRBV9 and TRBJ2-2, is DSGVTQTPKHLITATGQRVTLRCSPRSGDLSVYWYQQSLDQGLQFLIQYYNGEERAKGNILERFSAQQFPDLHSELNLSSLELGDSALYFCASSPDRDSELFFGEGSRLTVL.

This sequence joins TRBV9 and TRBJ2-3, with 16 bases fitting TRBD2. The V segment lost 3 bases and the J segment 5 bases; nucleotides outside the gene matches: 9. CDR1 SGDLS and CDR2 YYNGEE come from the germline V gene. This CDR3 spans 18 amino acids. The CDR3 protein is CASSGGTSGGVFRDTQYF. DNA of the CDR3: TGTGCCAGCAGCGGAGGGACTAGCGGGGGGGTTTTTAGAGATACGCAGTATTTT.

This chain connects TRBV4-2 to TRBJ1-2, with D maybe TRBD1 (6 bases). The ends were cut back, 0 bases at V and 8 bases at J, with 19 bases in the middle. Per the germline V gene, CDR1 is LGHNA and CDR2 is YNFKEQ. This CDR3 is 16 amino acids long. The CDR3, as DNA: TGTGCCAGCAGCCAAGATAGGGCAGGGGATAGGCGAGGCTACACCTTC. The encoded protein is CASSQDRAGDRRGYTF.

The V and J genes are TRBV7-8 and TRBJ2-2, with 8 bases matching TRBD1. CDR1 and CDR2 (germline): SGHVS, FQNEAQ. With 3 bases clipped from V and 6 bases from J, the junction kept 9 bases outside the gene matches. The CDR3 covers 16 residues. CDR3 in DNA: TGTGCCAGCAGCTTCGGACAGGGTATCTTAGCCGGGGAGCTGTTTTTT. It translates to CASSFGQGILAGELFF.

The chain's CDR3 is CASSPPGPGYTGELFF. CDR3 nucleotides: TGTGCCAGCAGCCCCCCGGGCCCAGGGTACACCGGGGAGCTGTTTTTT. This chain links TRBV7-8 with TRBJ2-2; possible D gene TRBD1, 5 bases. The CDR3 totals 16 residues. The V gene lost 5 bases and the J gene lost 3 bases, with 16 bases spanning the gap. Germline V gene lookup returns CDR1 SGHVS and CDR2 FQNEAQ.

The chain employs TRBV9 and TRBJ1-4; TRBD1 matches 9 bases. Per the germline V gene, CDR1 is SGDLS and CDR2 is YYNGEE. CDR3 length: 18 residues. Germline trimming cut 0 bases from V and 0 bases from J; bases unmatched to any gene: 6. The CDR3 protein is CASSVGTGAPATNEKLFF. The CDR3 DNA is TGTGCCAGCAGCGTAGGGACAGGGGCCCCAGCAACTAATGAAAAACTGTTTTTT.

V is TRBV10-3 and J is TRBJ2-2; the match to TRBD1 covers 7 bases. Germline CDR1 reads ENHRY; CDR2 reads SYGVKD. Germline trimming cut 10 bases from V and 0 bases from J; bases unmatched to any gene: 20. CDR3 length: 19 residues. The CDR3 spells CATLLTGSVQRPNTGELFF. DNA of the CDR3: TGTGCCACTCTCTTGACAGGGAGTGTCCAACGACCGAACACCGGGGAGCTGTTTTTT.

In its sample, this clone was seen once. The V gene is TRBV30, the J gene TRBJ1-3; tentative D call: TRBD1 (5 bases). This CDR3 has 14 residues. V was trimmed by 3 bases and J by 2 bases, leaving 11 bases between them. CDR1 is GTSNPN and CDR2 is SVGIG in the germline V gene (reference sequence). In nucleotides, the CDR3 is TGTGCCTGGAGCCACCAGGGCCCTGGAAACACCATATATTTT. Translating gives CAWSHQGPGNTIYF. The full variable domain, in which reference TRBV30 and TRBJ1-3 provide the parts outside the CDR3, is SQTIHQWPATLVQPVGSPLSLECTVEGTSNPNLYWYRQAAGRGLQLLFYSVGIGQISSEVPQNLSASRPQDRQFILSSKKLLLSDSGFYLCAWSHQGPGNTIYFGEGSWLTVV.

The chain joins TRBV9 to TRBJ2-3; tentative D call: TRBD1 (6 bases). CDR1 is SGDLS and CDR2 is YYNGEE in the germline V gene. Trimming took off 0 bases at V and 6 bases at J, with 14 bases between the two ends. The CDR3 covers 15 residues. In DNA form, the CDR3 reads TGTGCCAGCAGCGTAGCGGTTGGTAGGGGGGATACGCAGTATTTT. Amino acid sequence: CASSVAVGRGDTQYF.

The CDR3 region is CASRTQTLGSDEQFF. CDR3 in DNA: TGCGCCAGCCGCACCCAGACACTAGGGTCCGATGAGCAGTTCTTC. The chain couples TRBV10-2 to TRBJ2-1; TRBD2 might be the D (5 bases). CDR3 length equals 15 residues. Trimming pared 8 bases from V and 8 bases from J, leaving 22 bases between. Germline V lookup: CDR1 WSHSY, CDR2 SAAADI.

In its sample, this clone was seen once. The CDR3 nucleotides are TGTGCCAGCAGCGGGCGGGGCCAAATGGAGACCCAGTACTTC. This gives the protein CASSGRGQMETQYF. This chain uses TRBV5-4 with TRBJ2-5; possible D gene TRBD2, 6 bases. Trimming stripped 4 bases from V and 5 bases from J, with 15 bases between. Per germline, CDR1 SGHNT and CDR2 YYREEE (reference sequence). The CDR3 totals 14 residues.

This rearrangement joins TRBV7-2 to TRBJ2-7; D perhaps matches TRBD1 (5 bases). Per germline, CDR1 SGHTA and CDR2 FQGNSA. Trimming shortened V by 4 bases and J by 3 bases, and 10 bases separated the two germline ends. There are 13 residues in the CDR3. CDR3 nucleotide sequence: TGTGCCAGCAGCTCCACCAGGGTCTACGAGCAGTACTTC. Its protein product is CASSSTRVYEQYF.

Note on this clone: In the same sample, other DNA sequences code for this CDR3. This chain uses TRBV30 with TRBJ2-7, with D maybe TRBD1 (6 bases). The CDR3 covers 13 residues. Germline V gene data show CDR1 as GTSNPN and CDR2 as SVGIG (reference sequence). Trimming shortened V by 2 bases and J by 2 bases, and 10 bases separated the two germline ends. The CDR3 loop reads CAWSLGQTYEQYF. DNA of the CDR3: TGTGCCTGGAGTCTTGGACAGACCTACGAGCAGTACTTC.

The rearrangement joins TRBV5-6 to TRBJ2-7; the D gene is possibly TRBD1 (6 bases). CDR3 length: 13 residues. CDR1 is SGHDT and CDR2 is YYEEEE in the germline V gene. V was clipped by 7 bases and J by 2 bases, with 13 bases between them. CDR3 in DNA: TGTGCCAGCGGTAAGCAGGGGACCTACGAGCAGTACTTC. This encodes CASGKQGTYEQYF.

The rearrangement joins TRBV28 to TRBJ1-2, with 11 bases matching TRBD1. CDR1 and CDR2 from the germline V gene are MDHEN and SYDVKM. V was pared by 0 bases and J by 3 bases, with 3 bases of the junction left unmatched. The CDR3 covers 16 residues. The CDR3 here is CASSLWGQGGDYGYTF. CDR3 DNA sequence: TGTGCCAGCAGTTTATGGGGACAGGGGGGGGACTATGGCTACACCTTC.

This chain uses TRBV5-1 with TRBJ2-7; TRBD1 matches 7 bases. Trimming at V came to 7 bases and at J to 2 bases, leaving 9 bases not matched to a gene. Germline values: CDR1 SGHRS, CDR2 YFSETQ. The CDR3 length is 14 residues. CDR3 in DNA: TGCGCCAGCCGCCTCAGGGGACAGACCTACGAGCAGTACTTC. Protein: CASRLRGQTYEQYF.

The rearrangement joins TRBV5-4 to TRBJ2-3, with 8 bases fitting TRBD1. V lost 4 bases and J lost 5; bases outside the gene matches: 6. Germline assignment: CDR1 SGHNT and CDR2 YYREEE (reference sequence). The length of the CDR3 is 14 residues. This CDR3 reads CASSPGQVVDTQYF. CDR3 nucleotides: TGTGCCAGCAGCCCGGGACAGGTGGTAGATACGCAGTATTTT.

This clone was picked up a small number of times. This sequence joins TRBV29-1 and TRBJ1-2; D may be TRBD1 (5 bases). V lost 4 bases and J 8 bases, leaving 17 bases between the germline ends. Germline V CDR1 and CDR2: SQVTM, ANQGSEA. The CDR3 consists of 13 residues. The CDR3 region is CSVAGGGMGGYTF. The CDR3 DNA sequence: TGCAGCGTTGCGGGGGGGGGTATGGGAGGCTACACCTTC.